Sequencing of this T cell receptor beta chain was carried out in a study of blood T cell repertoires in COVID-19. As for the study in general: The United States, Italy and Spain were the sources of the acute and convalescent COVID-19 samples. Sources were T cells, B-cell-depleted T cells, or PBMCs; the material itself was cDNA or gDNA.

Under the authors' procedure: Estimation of nucleated cell counts relied on the amplification of reference gene primers. Assay: immunoSEQ multiplex PCR; the TCRdb copy retains only in-frame clones and omits some. For V, J and clone size, that table is used; D and trimming come from the DNA. This sample carries roughly 150,000 clones, roughly 85% of them seen once, and the ten largest clones take approximately 2%. This clone was counted once. This CDR3 is 13 amino acids long. Trimming cost V 4 bases and J 2 bases, with 6 bases left between them. Germline assignment: CDR1 SNHLY and CDR2 FYNNEI. This TCR derives from a woman of 80 years or more with acute or convalescent COVID-19. The sample consisted of peripheral blood. The chain employs TRBV2 and TRBJ2-1; possibly TRBD1 for D (5 bases). CDR3 sequence reads: CASSAGPYNEQFF. CDR3 in DNA: TGTGCCAGCAGTGCAGGGCCCTACAATGAGCAGTTCTTC.